Each of the 18 T cell receptor beta chains below was sequenced from the same sample in a study of OX40 agonist ivuxolimab in advanced cancers. Profiled with immunoSEQ multiplex PCR; TCRdb holds only in-frame clones, not every one. The table includes approximately 49,000 clones, 75% to 85% detected once. The sequencing used CD4+ or CD8+ T cells sorted from blood, collected in a trial of the OX40 agonist ivuxolimab. The receptors shown here come from an adult with an advanced solid tumor such as melanoma, head and neck, liver or kidney cancer.

V gene TRBV28 combines with J gene TRBJ1-5; a possible D gene is TRBD1 (5 bases). The ends were cut back, 8 bases at V and 6 bases at J, with 17 bases in the middle. The CDR3 covers 14 residues. Germline values: CDR1 MDHEN, CDR2 SYDVKM. The CDR3 sequence: CASVQGTTGQPQHF. CDR3 bases: TGTGCCAGCGTTCAAGGGACGACCGGTCAGCCCCAGCATTTT.

This clone occurred once. The V gene is TRBV5-6, the J gene TRBJ2-7, with 10 bases that match TRBD1. The CDR3 length is 15 residues. After removal of 3 bases from V and 0 bases from J, the junction contained 3 bases not matched to a gene. CDR1 and CDR2 (germline): SGHDT, YYEEEE. The CDR3 DNA sequence: TGTGCCAGCAGCTCCGGGACAGGGGTCTCCTACGAGCAGTACTTC. Translating gives CASSSGTGVSYEQYF.

The V and J genes are TRBV10-2 and TRBJ1-3; TRBD1 matches at 10 bases. The V gene's germline CDR1 is WSHSY and CDR2 SAAADI. V was clipped by 6 bases and J by 2 bases; unmatched bases: 10. This CDR3 spans 17 amino acids. The CDR3 bases are TGCGCCAGCAGAGCTAGGACAGGGGGTCTGACTGGAAACACCATATATTTT. This translates into CASRARTGGLTGNTIYF.

In its sample, this clone was seen a few times. For the CDR3, the DNA is TGTGCCAGCAGCTCACAACAGGGGGCCCGCGGCTACACCTTC. It translates to CASSSQQGARGYTF. The chain recombines TRBV5-4 with TRBJ1-2; the match to TRBD1 covers 9 bases. Looked up from germline, CDR1 is SGHNT and CDR2 is YYREEE (reference sequence). J lost 8 bases, V lost 3 bases, and 8 bases had no gene match. The CDR3 is made up of 14 amino acids. Variable domain in full (rest from reference TRBV5-4 and TRBJ1-2): ETGVTQSPTHLIKTRGQQVTLRCSSQSGHNTVSWYQQALGQGPQFIFQYYREEENGRGNFPPRFSGLQFPNYSSELNVNALELDDSALYLCASSSQQGARGYTFGSGTRLTVV.

V gene TRBV6-4 combines with J gene TRBJ2-3; D might be TRBD1 or TRBD2, each matching 6 bases. Germline lookup yields CDR1 MRHNA and CDR2 SNTAGT. V dropped 2 bases and J dropped 0 bases, with 9 bases sitting between them. The CDR3 has 15 amino acids. For the CDR3, the DNA is TGTGCCAGCAGTGACGTAGGGGGGAGCACAGATACGCAGTATTTT. Amino acids: CASSDVGGSTDTQYF.

V and J are TRBV11-2 and TRBJ1-1, with TRBD1 matching over 12 bases. Per germline, CDR1 SGHAT and CDR2 FQNNGV. CDR3 length: 16 residues. The junction had 6 bases not matched to a gene; V was cut back by 5 bases and J by 2 bases. As DNA, the CDR3 is TGTGCCAGCAGCCCGGGACAGGGGGCGTTCAACACTGAAGCTTTCTTT. Amino acid sequence: CASSPGQGAFNTEAFF.

This clone was found once. The chain uses TRBV12-5 and TRBJ2-7, with 9 nucleotides matching TRBD1. V trimming: 6 bases; J trimming: 2 bases; junction bases outside the gene matches: 17. This CDR3 is 18 amino acids long. Germline values: CDR1 LGHNT, CDR2 FRNRAP. The DNA for the CDR3 is TGTGCTAGTGGACCTCCTTTAGGACAGGGGATCGTGCCCTACGAGCAGTACTTC. Its protein product is CASGPPLGQGIVPYEQYF.

The chain links TRBV6-6 to TRBJ1-2; D perhaps matches TRBD1 (6 bases). Germline CDR1 is MNHNY and CDR2 is SVGAGI (reference sequence). The CDR3 contains 15 residues. V lost 0 bases to trimming and J lost 8 bases, with 16 bases between them. CDR3 in amino acids: CASSYSMNRARGYTF. The CDR3 bases are TGTGCCAGCAGTTACTCTATGAACAGGGCCCGCGGCTACACCTTC.

V is TRBV30 and J is TRBJ1-2; 9 bases line up with TRBD1. Germline CDR1 is GTSNPN and CDR2 is SVGIG (reference sequence). The CDR3 runs to 13 residues. Trimming removed 3 bases from V and 7 bases from J; junction bases left unmatched: 6. The CDR3, as DNA: TGTGCCTGGAGAGAAACAGGGGGCTCTGGCTACACCTTC. As protein: CAWRETGGSGYTF.

This rearrangement joins TRBV10-3 to TRBJ1-1; the D is unclear. The germline V and J ends were trimmed by 3 bases and 1 base, with 9 bases remaining between them. From germline, CDR1 is ENHRY and CDR2 SYGVKD. The CDR3 covers 14 residues. The CDR3 sequence: CAISEKGSNTEAFF. The CDR3 coding sequence is TGTGCCATCAGTGAAAAGGGCTCGAACACTGAAGCTTTCTTT.

The chain couples TRBV6-5 to TRBJ1-6, with D uncertain. Germline CDR1 MNHEY, CDR2 SVGAGI. V lost 4 bases and J lost 6, with 4 bases in between. CDR3 length: 12 residues. The CDR3: CASSSINSPLHF. The CDR3 DNA reads as TGTGCCAGCAGTTCCATTAATTCACCCCTCCACTTT.

This chain connects TRBV11-2 to TRBJ2-1; D gene unclear. CDR1 is SGHAT, CDR2 FQNNGV, per germline. This CDR3 has 13 amino acids. V was pared by 0 bases and J by 6 bases, with 6 bases between. DNA for the CDR3: TGTGCCAGCAGCTTAGATCGAGCCAATGAGCAGTTCTTC. Amino acid sequence: CASSLDRANEQFF.

The chain has TRBV19 and TRBJ1-5; D unclear. CDR1 and CDR2 from the germline V gene are LNHDA and SQIVND (reference sequence). V was pared by 6 bases and J by 0 bases, with 9 bases between. This CDR3 contains 14 residues. CDR3 sequence (DNA): TGTGCCAGTAGCCAGGAGTTTAGCAATCAGCCCCAGCATTTT. It translates to CASSQEFSNQPQHF.

This clone is deemed medium-sized. The V call is TRBV2, the J call TRBJ1-6; 9 bases line up with TRBD1. Germline CDR1 is SNHLY and CDR2 is FYNNEI. V trimming: 6 bases; J trimming: 10 bases; junction bases outside the gene matches: 10. The length of the CDR3 is 15 residues. This CDR3 reads CASSPGQGIWSPLHF. In DNA form, the CDR3 reads TGTGCCAGCAGCCCGGGACAGGGAATTTGGTCACCCCTCCACTTT.

This clone was seen a few times. The CDR3: CASSSRQGVNTGELFF. The CDR3 DNA sequence: TGTGCCAGCAGTAGTCGACAGGGCGTCAACACCGGGGAGCTGTTTTTT. The rearrangement uses TRBV27 and TRBJ2-2; TRBD1 matches 7 bases. The CDR3 length is 16 residues. The V gene's germline CDR1 is MNHEY and CDR2 SMNVEV (reference sequence). The V segment lost 5 bases and the J segment 2 bases; nucleotides outside the gene matches: 8.

This rearrangement joins TRBV7-2 to TRBJ2-3, with D unresolved. This CDR3 has 15 amino acids. Looked up from germline, CDR1 is SGHTA and CDR2 is FQGNSA. The V gene lost 1 base and the J gene lost 0 bases, with 8 bases spanning the gap. The CDR3 sequence: CASSLGLPSTDTQYF. The CDR3 DNA reads as TGTGCCAGCAGCTTAGGCCTACCTAGCACAGATACGCAGTATTTT.

V is TRBV5-6 and J is TRBJ1-6, with D tentatively TRBD1 (5 bases). The CDR3 loop spans 12 amino acids. Germline lookup yields CDR1 SGHDT and CDR2 YYEEEE. V lost 5 bases, J lost 17 bases, and 17 bases lay in between. CDR3 DNA sequence: TGTGCCAGCAGTCGGAGGGGAGGGTCCTTCCACTTT. It is translated as CASSRRGGSFHF.

A single count supports this clone. The chain has TRBV7-9 and TRBJ1-3; D remains unclear. This CDR3 contains 12 residues. Germline CDR1 reads SEHNR; CDR2 reads FQNEAQ (reference sequence). Trimming pared 6 bases from V and 1 base from J, leaving 4 bases between. The DNA for the CDR3 is TGTGCCAGCAGGCCTTCTGGAAACACCATATATTTT. Amino acid sequence: CASRPSGNTIYF.